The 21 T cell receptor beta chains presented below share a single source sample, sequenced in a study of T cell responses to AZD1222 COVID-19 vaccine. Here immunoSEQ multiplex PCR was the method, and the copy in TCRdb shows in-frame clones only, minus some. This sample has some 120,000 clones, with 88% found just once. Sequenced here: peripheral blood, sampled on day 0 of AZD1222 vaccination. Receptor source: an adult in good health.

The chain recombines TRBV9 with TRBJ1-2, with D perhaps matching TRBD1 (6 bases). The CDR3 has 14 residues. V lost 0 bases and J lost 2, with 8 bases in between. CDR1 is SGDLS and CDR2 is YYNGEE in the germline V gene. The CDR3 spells CASSVDQGNYGYTF. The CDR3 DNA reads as TGTGCCAGCAGCGTAGACCAGGGGAACTATGGCTACACCTTC.

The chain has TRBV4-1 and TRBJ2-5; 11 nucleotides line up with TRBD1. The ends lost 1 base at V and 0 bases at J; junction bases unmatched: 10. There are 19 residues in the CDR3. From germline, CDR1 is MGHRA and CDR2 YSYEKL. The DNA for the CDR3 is TGCGCCAGCAGCCAAGTTGGGACAGGGGGTGGAATCGACCAAGAGACCCAGTACTTC. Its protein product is CASSQVGTGGGIDQETQYF.

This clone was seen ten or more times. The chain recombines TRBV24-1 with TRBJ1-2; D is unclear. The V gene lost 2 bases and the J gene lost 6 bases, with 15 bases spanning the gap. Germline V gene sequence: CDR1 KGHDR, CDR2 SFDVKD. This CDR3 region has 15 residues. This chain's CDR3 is CATSDYSGLKDGYTF. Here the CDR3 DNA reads TGTGCCACCAGTGATTACAGTGGATTAAAGGATGGCTACACCTTC.

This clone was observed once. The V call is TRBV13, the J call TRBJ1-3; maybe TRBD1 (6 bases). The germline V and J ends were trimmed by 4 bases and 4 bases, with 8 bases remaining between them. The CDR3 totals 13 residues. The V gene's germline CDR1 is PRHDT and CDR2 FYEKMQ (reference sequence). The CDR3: CASSSGTGNTIYF. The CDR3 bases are TGTGCCAGCAGCTCGGGGACAGGAAACACCATATATTTT.

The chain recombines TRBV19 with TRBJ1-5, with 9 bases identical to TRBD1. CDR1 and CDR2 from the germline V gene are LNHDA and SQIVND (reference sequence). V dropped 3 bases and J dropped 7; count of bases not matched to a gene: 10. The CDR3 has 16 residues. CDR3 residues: CASSMPSGTGKQPQHF. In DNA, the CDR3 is TGTGCCAGTAGTATGCCCTCCGGGACAGGGAAACAGCCCCAGCATTTT.

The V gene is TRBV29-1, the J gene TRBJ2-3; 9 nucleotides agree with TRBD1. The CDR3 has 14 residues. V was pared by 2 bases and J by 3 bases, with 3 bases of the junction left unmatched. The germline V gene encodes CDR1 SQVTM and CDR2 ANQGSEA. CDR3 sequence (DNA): TGCAGCGTTGAATGGGGACAGGGTACAGATACGCAGTATTTT. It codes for CSVEWGQGTDTQYF.

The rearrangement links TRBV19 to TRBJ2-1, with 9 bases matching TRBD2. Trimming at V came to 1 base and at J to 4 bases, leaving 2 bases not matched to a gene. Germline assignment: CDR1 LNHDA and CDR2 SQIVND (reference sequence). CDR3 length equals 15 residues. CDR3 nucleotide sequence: TGTGCCAGTAGTATAGGCGGGAGGGAATACAATGAGCAGTTCTTC. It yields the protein CASSIGGREYNEQFF.

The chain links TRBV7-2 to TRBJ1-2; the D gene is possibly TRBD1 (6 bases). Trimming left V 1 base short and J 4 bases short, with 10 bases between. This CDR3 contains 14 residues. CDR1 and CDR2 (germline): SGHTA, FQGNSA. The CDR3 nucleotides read TGTGCCAGCAGCTTAGAACAGGGAAGCTATGGCTACACCTTC. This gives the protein CASSLEQGSYGYTF.

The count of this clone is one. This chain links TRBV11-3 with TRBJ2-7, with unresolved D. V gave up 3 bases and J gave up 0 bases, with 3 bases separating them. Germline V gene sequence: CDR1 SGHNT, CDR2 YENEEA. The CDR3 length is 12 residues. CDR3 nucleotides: TGTGCCAGCAGCTTCTACTCCTACGAGCAGTACTTC. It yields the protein CASSFYSYEQYF. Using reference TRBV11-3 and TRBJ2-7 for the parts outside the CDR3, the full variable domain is EAGVVQSPRYKIIEKKQPVAFWCNPISGHNTLYWYLQNLGQGPELLIRYENEEAVDDSQLPKDRFSAERLKGVDSTLKIQPAELGDSAVYLCASSFYSYEQYFGPGTRLTVT.

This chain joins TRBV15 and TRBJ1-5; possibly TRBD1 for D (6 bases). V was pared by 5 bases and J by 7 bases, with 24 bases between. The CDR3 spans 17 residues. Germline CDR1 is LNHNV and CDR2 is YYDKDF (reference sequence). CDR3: CATSGIITGAGGQPQHF. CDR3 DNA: TGTGCCACCAGCGGGATAATTACGGGGGCCGGGGGCCAGCCCCAGCATTTT.

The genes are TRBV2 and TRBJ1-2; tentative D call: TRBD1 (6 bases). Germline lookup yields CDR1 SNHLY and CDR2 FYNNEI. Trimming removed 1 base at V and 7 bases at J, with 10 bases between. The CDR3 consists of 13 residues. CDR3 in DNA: TGTGCCAGCAGTGAAGAGGGGGGGTCTGGCTACACCTTC. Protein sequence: CASSEEGGSGYTF.

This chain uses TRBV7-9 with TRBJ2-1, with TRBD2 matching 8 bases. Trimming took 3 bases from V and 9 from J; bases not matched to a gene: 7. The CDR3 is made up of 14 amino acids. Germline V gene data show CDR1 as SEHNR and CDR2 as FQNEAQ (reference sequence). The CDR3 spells CASSFPGAGAEQFF. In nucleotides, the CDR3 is TGTGCCAGCAGCTTTCCCGGAGCGGGGGCTGAGCAGTTCTTC.

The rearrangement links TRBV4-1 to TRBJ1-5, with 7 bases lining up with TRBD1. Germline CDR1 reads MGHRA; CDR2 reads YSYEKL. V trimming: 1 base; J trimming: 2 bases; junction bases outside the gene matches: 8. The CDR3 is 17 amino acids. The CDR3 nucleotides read TGCGCCAGCAGCCAAGGGGAAAGACAGGGAGGCAATCAGCCCCAGCATTTT. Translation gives CASSQGERQGGNQPQHF.

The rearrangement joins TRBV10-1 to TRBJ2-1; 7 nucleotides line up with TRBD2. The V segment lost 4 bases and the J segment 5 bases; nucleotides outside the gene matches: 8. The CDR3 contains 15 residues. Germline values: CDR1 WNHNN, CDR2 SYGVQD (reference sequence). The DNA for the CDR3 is TGCGCCAGCAGTGTATCTAGCGGCTTGAACAATGAGCAGTTCTTC. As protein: CASSVSSGLNNEQFF.

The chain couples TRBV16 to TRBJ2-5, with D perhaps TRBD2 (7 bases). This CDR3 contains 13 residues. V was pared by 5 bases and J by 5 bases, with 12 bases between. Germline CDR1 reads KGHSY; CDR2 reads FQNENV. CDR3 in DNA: TGTGCCAGCAGCGTACAGGGAGGGGAGACCCAGTACTTC. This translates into CASSVQGGETQYF.

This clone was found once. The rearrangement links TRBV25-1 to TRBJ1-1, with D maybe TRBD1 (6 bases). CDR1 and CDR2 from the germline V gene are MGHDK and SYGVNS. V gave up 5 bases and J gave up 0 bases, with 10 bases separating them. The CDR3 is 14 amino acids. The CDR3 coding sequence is TGTGCCAGCAGTCAACAGGGTATGAACACTGAAGCTTTCTTT. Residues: CASSQQGMNTEAFF. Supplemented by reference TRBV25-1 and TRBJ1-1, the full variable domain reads EADIYQTPRYLVIGTGKKITLECSQTMGHDKMYWYQQDPGMELHLIHYSYGVNSTEKGDLSSESTVSRIRTEHFPLTLESARPSHTSQYLCASSQQGMNTEAFFGQGTRLTVV.

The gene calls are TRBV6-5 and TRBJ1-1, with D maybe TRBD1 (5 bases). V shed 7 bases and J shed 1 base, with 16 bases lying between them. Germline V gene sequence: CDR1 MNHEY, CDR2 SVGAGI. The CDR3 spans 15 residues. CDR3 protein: CASNGLGGRNTEAFF. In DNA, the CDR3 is TGTGCCAGCAACGGACTTGGGGGAAGGAACACTGAAGCTTTCTTT.

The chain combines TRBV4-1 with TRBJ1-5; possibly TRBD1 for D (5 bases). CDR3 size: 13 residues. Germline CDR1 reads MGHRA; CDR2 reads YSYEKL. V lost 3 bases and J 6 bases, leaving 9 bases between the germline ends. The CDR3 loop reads CASSQPGFQPQHF. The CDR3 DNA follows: TGCGCCAGCAGCCAGCCAGGGTTTCAGCCCCAGCATTTT.

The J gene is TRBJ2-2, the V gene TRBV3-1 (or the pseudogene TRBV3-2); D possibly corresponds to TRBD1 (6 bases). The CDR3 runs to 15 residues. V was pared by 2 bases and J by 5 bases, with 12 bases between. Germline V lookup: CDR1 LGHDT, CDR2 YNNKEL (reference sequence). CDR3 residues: CASSQRDTITGELFF. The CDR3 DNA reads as TGTGCCAGCAGCCAACGGGACACCATAACCGGGGAGCTGTTTTTT.

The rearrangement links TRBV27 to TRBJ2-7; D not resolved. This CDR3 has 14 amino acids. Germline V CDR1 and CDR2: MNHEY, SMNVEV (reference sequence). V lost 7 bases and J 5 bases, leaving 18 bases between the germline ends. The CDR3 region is CASTPLGSGNEQYF. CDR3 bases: TGTGCCAGCACCCCCTTAGGGTCGGGCAACGAGCAGTACTTC.

The CDR3 DNA sequence: TGTGCCAGCAGCTTAATAGGGGGCTCTAGCACAGATACGCAGTATTTT. Encoded protein: CASSLIGGSSTDTQYF. The rearrangement links TRBV7-3 to TRBJ2-3; 7 bases agree with TRBD1. Germline V lookup: CDR1 SGHTA, CDR2 FQGTGA. The junction had 4 bases not matched to a gene; V was cut back by 1 base and J by 0 bases. The CDR3 spans 16 residues.